These T cell receptor beta chains were read from a single sample in a study of blood T cell repertoires in COVID-19. Repertoires were generated with immunoSEQ multiplex PCR, while TCRdb's copy carries only in-frame clones and drops some. In the table there are a few hundred thousand clones, 80% to 95% of which are singletons. The sequencing input was peripheral blood. The receptor source for this set is a person aged 18-30 years with COVID-19, enrolled during active disease. Both conserved end residues are part of each CDR3. Fields, in order: V gene, CDR3 length, CDR3 protein.

V gene: TRBV28
CDR3 length: 14
CDR3 protein: CATSSGTGGYEQYF

V gene: TRBV2
CDR3 length: 14
CDR3 protein: CASRHRETHNEQFF

V gene: TRBV5-4
CDR3 length: 15
CDR3 protein: CASSTASGSSYEQYF

V gene: TRBV18
CDR3 length: 15
CDR3 protein: CASSPLIHQGRGYTF

V gene: TRBV5-1
CDR3 length: 20
CDR3 protein: CASRRRTGGLAGATTGELFF

V gene: TRBV5-6
CDR3 length: 14
CDR3 protein: CASSLGLYGNTIYF

V gene: TRBV27
CDR3 length: 13
CDR3 protein: CATPSSGANVLTF

V gene: TRBV13
CDR3 length: 12
CDR3 protein: CASSTGPYEQYF

V gene: TRBV5-6
CDR3 length: 14
CDR3 protein: CASSLGTQNHGYTF

V gene: TRBV11-2
CDR3 length: 15
CDR3 protein: CASSSRQDARDEQYF

V gene: TRBV10-3
CDR3 length: 19
CDR3 protein: CAISDPTISVRGSRYEQFF

V gene: TRBV28
CDR3 length: 15
CDR3 protein: CASRYNRDRGHEQYF

V gene: TRBV3-1/TRBV3-2
CDR3 length: 14
CDR3 protein: CASSQGTGVETQYF

V gene: TRBV29-1
CDR3 length: 14
CDR3 protein: CSVQLGGRNTEAFF

V gene: TRBV7-6
CDR3 length: 14
CDR3 protein: CASSLDRVSDEQFF

V gene: TRBV23-1
CDR3 length: 16
CDR3 protein: CASSNTSDSPQETQYF

V gene: TRBV30
CDR3 length: 15
CDR3 protein: CAWSGYRGINTEAFF

V gene: TRBV4-3
CDR3 length: 14
CDR3 protein: CASSQVVRGTEAFF

V gene: TRBV6-5
CDR3 length: 16
CDR3 protein: CASSSAGQDHNYGYTF

V gene: TRBV27
CDR3 length: 14
CDR3 protein: CASSLTQGRTEAFF

V gene: TRBV11-2
CDR3 length: 16
CDR3 protein: CASSKLQGAPGNEQFF

V gene: TRBV9
CDR3 length: 15
CDR3 protein: CASSVGGQLQETQYF

V gene: TRBV11-2
CDR3 length: 15
CDR3 protein: CASSLGAGAGNTIYF

V gene: TRBV5-1
CDR3 length: 24
CDR3 protein: CASSLAGLTDPLVAGGRNTGELFF

V gene: TRBV9
CDR3 length: 14
CDR3 protein: CASSPGTGGEKLFF

V gene: TRBV19
CDR3 length: 13
CDR3 protein: CASTSGGFNEQFF

V gene: TRBV9
CDR3 length: 14
CDR3 protein: CASSPFGQSGELFF